These 26 T cell receptor beta chains originate from one sample sequenced in a study of graft-versus-host responses after intestinal transplantation. Intraepithelial and lamina propria lymphocytes were freed from processed graft tissue. The protocol was immunoSEQ multiplex PCR, while the TCRdb copy is restricted to in-frame clones and leaves out a portion. In the table there are 13,000 to 15,000 clones, 74% of which are singletons. Here the sequenced sample was ileum tissue, taken 16 days after intestinal transplant. The receptors come from a human patient who received an intestinal transplant, so some T cells may come from the graft donor.

The chain carries TRBV25-1 and TRBJ2-1, with D hard to call. The CDR3 extends over 13 amino acids. Germline V CDR1 and CDR2: MGHDK, SYGVNS. Deletions cut 3 bases from V and 0 bases from J, with 3 bases between. The CDR3 reads CASSDSSYNEQFF. The DNA of the CDR3 is TGTGCCAGCAGTGACAGCTCCTACAATGAGCAGTTCTTC.

This clone was recorded only once. The chain combines TRBV6-5 with TRBJ2-2; D gene unclear. V gave up 5 bases and J gave up 1 base, with 8 bases separating them. Germline V gives CDR1 MNHEY, CDR2 SVGAGI. The CDR3 is 14 residues long. DNA for the CDR3: TGTGCCAGCAGTCCACAACAGAACACCGGGGAGCTGTTTTTT. Its translation: CASSPQQNTGELFF.

The CDR3 sequence: CASSLFEGLGLYEQYF. CDR3 in DNA: TGTGCCAGCAGTTTATTTGAGGGACTAGGTCTCTACGAGCAGTACTTC. The V call is TRBV28, the J call TRBJ2-7; 8 bases align to TRBD2. Trimming removed 1 base from V and 3 bases from J; junction bases left unmatched: 8. This CDR3 has 16 residues. Germline values: CDR1 MDHEN, CDR2 SYDVKM.

The rearrangement uses TRBV4-1 and TRBJ2-2; 7 bases fit TRBD2. With V trimmed by 4 bases and J by 3 bases, 8 bases remained unmatched. The CDR3 runs to 16 residues. Germline V CDR1 and CDR2: MGHRA, YSYEKL. The CDR3 here is CASSRPGGRDTGELFF. In nucleotides, the CDR3 is TGCGCCAGCAGCCGGCCGGGGGGTCGGGACACCGGGGAGCTGTTTTTT.

This clone appeared a few times. The V and J genes are TRBV29-1 and TRBJ1-4; no firm D call. The V and J ends lost 0 bases and 7 bases respectively, with 6 bases between them. The CDR3 contains 12 residues. The germline CDR1 and CDR2 sequences are SQVTM and ANQGSEA. CDR3 sequence (DNA): TGCAGCGTTGAAGAGGGAGGTGAAAAACTGTTTTTT. This gives the protein CSVEEGGEKLFF.

The rearrangement links TRBV29-1 to TRBJ2-5; TRBD1 is a possible D gene (5 bases). There are 13 residues in the CDR3. V lost 4 bases and J 4 bases, leaving 13 bases between the germline ends. The germline V gene encodes CDR1 SQVTM and CDR2 ANQGSEA. The CDR3 spells CSVGAGNVETQYF. The CDR3 DNA sequence: TGCAGCGTTGGGGCAGGGAACGTAGAGACCCAGTACTTC.

The rearrangement links TRBV7-3 to TRBJ1-2; D not certain. V lost 2 bases, J lost 1 base, and 14 bases lay in between. The CDR3 has 16 amino acids. Germline V CDR1 and CDR2: SGHTA, FQGTGA. The CDR3 loop reads CASSLCKGAINYGYTF. The CDR3 nucleotides read TGTGCCAGCAGCTTATGTAAGGGAGCGATTAACTATGGCTACACCTTC.

The J gene is TRBJ1-5, the V gene TRBV6-5; D is perhaps TRBD1 (5 bases). The CDR3 contains 14 residues. CDR1 and CDR2 (germline): MNHEY, SVGAGI. V was cut by 4 bases and J by 0 bases, with 7 bases left in between. The CDR3 here is CASSWTYSNQPQHF. The CDR3 DNA follows: TGTGCCAGCAGTTGGACATATAGCAATCAGCCCCAGCATTTT.

The rearrangement joins TRBV28 to TRBJ1-2, with TRBD1 as a possible D gene (5 bases). Per the germline V gene, CDR1 is MDHEN and CDR2 is SYDVKM. Trimming took off 5 bases at V and 6 bases at J, with 16 bases between the two ends. CDR3 length equals 14 residues. CDR3 residues: CASSLSLGGDGYTF. As DNA, the CDR3 is TGTGCCAGCAGTCTTTCCCTGGGGGGGGATGGCTACACCTTC.

This clone has just a few counts. The chain links TRBV5-1 to TRBJ2-2; no reliable D call. CDR3 length equals 17 residues. V lost 9 bases and J lost 2, with 23 bases in between. The germline gives CDR1 SGHRS, CDR2 YFSETQ. The CDR3 nucleotides are TGCGCCACCCCGCCCGCTGCGGTCCAGCCAAACACCGGGGAGCTGTTTTTT. Protein product: CATPPAAVQPNTGELFF.

The rearrangement uses TRBV4-1 and TRBJ2-7; possibly TRBD1 for D (6 bases). The CDR3 contains 16 residues. V lost 1 base and J 6 bases, leaving 19 bases between the germline ends. Per the germline V gene, CDR1 is MGHRA and CDR2 is YSYEKL. DNA of the CDR3: TGCGCCAGCAGCCAAGGTTTCCAGGGGCTCGCCTCCGAGCAGTACTTC. Encoded protein: CASSQGFQGLASEQYF.

The chain employs TRBV30 and TRBJ2-7; 8 positions match TRBD2. Looked up from germline, CDR1 is GTSNPN and CDR2 is SVGIG (reference sequence). J lost 3 bases, V lost 2 bases, and 9 bases had no gene match. The CDR3 consists of 15 residues. For the CDR3, the DNA is TGTGCCTGGAGTTTCGGACTAGCTGTCAACTACGAGCAGTACTTC. This codes for CAWSFGLAVNYEQYF. The full variable domain, in which reference TRBV30 and TRBJ2-7 provide the parts outside the CDR3, is SQTIHQWPATLVQPVGSPLSLECTVEGTSNPNLYWYRQAAGRGLQLLFYSVGIGQISSEVPQNLSASRPQDRQFILSSKKLLLSDSGFYLCAWSFGLAVNYEQYFGPGTRLTVT.

By sample share, this clone is large. J is TRBJ1-2 and V is TRBV5-6, with D possibly being TRBD1 (6 bases). Germline lookup yields CDR1 SGHDT and CDR2 YYEEEE. This CDR3 spans 17 amino acids. Trimming took off 3 bases at V and 1 base at J, with 19 bases between the two ends. CDR3 loop: CASSSQDSPLFNYGYTF. CDR3 DNA: TGTGCCAGCAGCTCCCAGGACAGCCCCCTTTTTAACTATGGCTACACCTTC.

The table lists this clone with a few counts. The chain employs TRBV27 and TRBJ2-3; tentative D call: TRBD1 (5 bases). V was pared by 1 base and J by 2 bases, with 10 bases between. The CDR3 runs to 15 residues. Germline assignment: CDR1 MNHEY and CDR2 SMNVEV (reference sequence). The CDR3 nucleotides are TGTGCCAGCAGTTTATTTGGGGCTGACACAGATACGCAGTATTTT. This gives the protein CASSLFGADTDTQYF.

This clone was observed a few times. This chain connects TRBV10-2 to TRBJ2-1; 12 nucleotides match TRBD2. The germline V gene has CDR1 WSHSY and CDR2 SAAADI. The CDR3 spans 15 residues. V lost 7 bases and J lost 4; bases outside the gene matches: 5. The CDR3 loop reads CASKGLAGRYNEQFF. The CDR3 bases are TGCGCCAGCAAAGGACTAGCGGGACGATACAATGAGCAGTTCTTC.

The chain links TRBV10-3 to TRBJ2-7, with D perhaps matching TRBD1 (6 bases). Trimming stripped 8 bases from V and 5 bases from J, with 13 bases between. The CDR3 has 12 amino acids. Germline V CDR1 and CDR2: ENHRY, SYGVKD. The CDR3 spells CAIGSGGHEQYF. CDR3 bases: TGTGCCATCGGCAGTGGGGGCCACGAGCAGTACTTC.

The chain has TRBV4-1 and TRBJ1-2; the D gene is possibly TRBD1 (6 bases). Germline V gives CDR1 MGHRA, CDR2 YSYEKL. The CDR3 extends over 14 amino acids. V shed 1 base and J shed 4 bases, with 10 bases lying between them. The CDR3 region is CASSQVEGGYGYTF. CDR3 nucleotides: TGCGCCAGCAGCCAAGTAGAAGGGGGCTATGGCTACACCTTC.

The chain has TRBV28 and TRBJ2-5; 14 positions agree with TRBD2. The better agreement between TRBJ2-7 and the DNA end casts doubt on the J call. The germline V gene encodes CDR1 MDHEN and CDR2 SYDVKM. The CDR3 is 17 amino acids. This CDR3 is CASRPGLAGVPTYEQYF. The CDR3 DNA sequence: TGTGCCAGCAGACCGGGACTAGCGGGAGTTCCCACCTACGAGCAGTACTTC.

V is TRBV5-5 and J is TRBJ2-7, with 9 bases that match TRBD2. This CDR3 spans 15 amino acids. With V trimmed by 0 bases and J by 3 bases, 4 bases remained unmatched. Germline CDR1 is SGHKS and CDR2 is YYEKEE (reference sequence). The CDR3 DNA follows: TGTGCCAGCAGCTTGGATAGCGGGGGCGGCTACGAGCAGTACTTC. Its protein product is CASSLDSGGGYEQYF.

This clone was seen a handful of times. The rearrangement links TRBV4-1 to TRBJ1-1, with 10 bases fitting TRBD1. V was clipped by 3 bases and J by 4 bases; unmatched bases: 5. Germline assignment: CDR1 MGHRA and CDR2 YSYEKL. The CDR3 extends over 15 amino acids. CDR3 in DNA: TGCGCCAGCAGCCAGTTCCGGGACAGGGGCACTGAAGCTTTCTTT. Translating it yields CASSQFRDRGTEAFF.

The genes are TRBV29-1 and TRBJ1-2; D ambiguous. This CDR3 region has 11 residues. Germline CDR1 reads SQVTM; CDR2 reads ANQGSEA. V lost 5 bases to trimming and J lost 0 bases, with 4 bases between them. The CDR3 bases are TGCAGCGTTCAGGCTAACTATGGCTACACCTTC. As protein: CSVQANYGYTF.

The chain carries TRBV18 and TRBJ1-4; 9 nucleotides match TRBD1. The junction had 4 bases not matched to a gene; V was cut back by 3 bases and J by 5 bases. This CDR3 is 15 amino acids long. Germline loops: CDR1 KGHSH, CDR2 LQKENI. CDR3 coding DNA: TGTGCCAGCTCACCGGTACAGGGGGCCAATGAAAAACTGTTTTTT. Its protein product is CASSPVQGANEKLFF.

This chain joins TRBV30 and TRBJ2-2; possibly TRBD1 for D (6 bases). The CDR3 consists of 16 residues. Germline values: CDR1 GTSNPN, CDR2 SVGIG (reference sequence). Trimming cost V 0 bases and J 3 bases, with 14 bases left between them. CDR3 protein: CAWSVSGTHYTGELFF. The CDR3 DNA reads TGTGCCTGGAGTGTTTCAGGGACACATTACACCGGGGAGCTGTTTTTT.

V and J are TRBV19 and TRBJ2-6; 11 bases line up with TRBD1. The CDR3 runs to 16 residues. The V segment lost 6 bases and the J segment 0 bases; nucleotides outside the gene matches: 1. From germline, CDR1 is LNHDA and CDR2 SQIVND (reference sequence). The CDR3 DNA reads TGTGCCAGTAGCGGGACAGGGGGCTCTGGGGCCAACGTCCTGACTTTC. This sequence encodes CASSGTGGSGANVLTF.

V is TRBV7-9 and J is TRBJ2-1; 8 bases map to TRBD2. The V and J ends lost 4 bases and 4 bases, in that order; junction bases with no gene match: 18. Germline V gene lookup returns CDR1 SEHNR and CDR2 FQNEAQ (reference sequence). The CDR3 length is 19 residues. The CDR3 loop is CASSSLSSRGGAGYNEQFF. CDR3 in DNA: TGTGCCAGCAGCTCTCTTAGTAGTCGGGGGGGCGCTGGGTACAATGAGCAGTTCTTC.

This chain uses TRBV9 with TRBJ1-1; D uncertain. V lost 2 bases, J lost 4 bases, and 15 bases lay in between. The CDR3 totals 15 residues. Germline CDR1 reads SGDLS; CDR2 reads YYNGEE. The CDR3 sequence: CASSVGSSRLTEAFF. In DNA, the CDR3 is TGTGCCAGCAGCGTTGGCAGCTCCCGACTCACTGAAGCTTTCTTT.